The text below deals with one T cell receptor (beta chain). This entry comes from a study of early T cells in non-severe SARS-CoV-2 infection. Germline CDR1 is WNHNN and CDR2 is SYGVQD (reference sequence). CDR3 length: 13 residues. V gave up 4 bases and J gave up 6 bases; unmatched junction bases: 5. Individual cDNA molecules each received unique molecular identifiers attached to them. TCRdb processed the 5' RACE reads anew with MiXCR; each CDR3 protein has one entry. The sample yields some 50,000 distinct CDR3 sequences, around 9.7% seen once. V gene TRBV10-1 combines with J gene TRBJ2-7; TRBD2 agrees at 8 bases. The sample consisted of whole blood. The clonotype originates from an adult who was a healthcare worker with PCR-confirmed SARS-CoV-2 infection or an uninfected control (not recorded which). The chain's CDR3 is CASSVGLAGEQYF. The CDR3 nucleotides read TGCGCCAGCAGTGTTGGACTAGCTGGCGAGCAGTACTTC.